Presented here are 24 T cell receptor beta chains from one specimen sequenced in a study of T cells in Graves' hyperthyroidism and ophthalmopathy. TCR beta CDR3 regions were amplified from RNA. An initial round of RT-PCR targeting the TCR CDR3 relied on the HTBI primer set. TCRdb ran MiXCR on the multiplex PCR reads and lists one entry per CDR3 protein. The sample shows some 550,000 distinct CDR3 sequences, less than 25% of them seen only once. The sequencing sample was made of blood. Receptor source: a man aged 18-30 years with Graves' hyperthyroidism.

With regard to this clonotype: This sequence may be a read error, since a much larger clone differs from it by one base. The final CDR3 position lacks the conserved phenylalanine or tryptophan, pointing to a likely read error. CDR3 residues: CASSLWTNSNQPQHV. CDR3 in DNA: TGTGCCAGCAGTCTTTGGACAAATAGCAATCAGCCCCAGCATGTT. The chain carries TRBV6-2 or TRBV6-3 and TRBJ1-5; perhaps TRBD1 as D (5 bases). This CDR3 is built from 15 residues. Trimming took 5 bases from V and 0 from J, leaving 11 bases between them. Germline V lookup: CDR1 MNHEY, CDR2 SVGEGT.

In its sample, this clonotype was seen many times. V gene TRBV28 combines with J gene TRBJ1-5; TRBD1 matches at 7 bases. V trimming: 3 bases; J trimming: 5 bases; junction bases outside the gene matches: 10. The germline gives CDR1 MDHEN, CDR2 SYDVKM. The CDR3 contains 16 residues. CDR3 protein: CASSFSRQGRDQPQHF. The CDR3 coding sequence is TGTGCCAGCAGTTTTTCCCGACAGGGTAGGGATCAGCCCCAGCATTTT. Looking up the rest from reference TRBV28 and TRBJ1-5 gives the full variable domain: DVKVTQSSRYLVKRTGEKVFLECVQDMDHENMFWYRQDPGLGLRLIYFSYDVKMKEKGDIPEGYSVSREKKERFSLILESASTNQTSMYLCASSFSRQGRDQPQHFGDGTRLSIL.

In this sample, this clonotype turned up many times. The V and J genes are TRBV12-3 or TRBV12-4 and TRBJ2-4, with 8 bases lining up with TRBD1. Losses at the gene ends were 4 bases for V and 0 bases for J; bases not matched to a gene: 11. The CDR3 has 18 amino acids. The CDR3 region has the DNA TGTGCCAGCAGTTCGGGAAAAGGACAGGGTGGAGCCAAAAACATTCAGTACTTC. It codes for CASSSGKGQGGAKNIQYF.

There are many counts of this clonotype. The chain is built from TRBV11-2 and TRBJ2-5; either TRBD1 or TRBD2 may supply D (6 bases each). Germline CDR1 is SGHAT and CDR2 is FQNNGV. Trimming removed 3 bases from V and 5 bases from J, with 19 bases in between. This CDR3 has 16 residues. CDR3 amino acids: CASSLEGIRGGETQYF. CDR3 bases: TGTGCCAGCAGCTTGGAGGGGATTCGAGGGGGGGAGACCCAGTACTTC.

This clonotype has ten or more counts. The chain has TRBV19 and TRBJ2-7; D may be TRBD1 (7 bases). V dropped 3 bases and J dropped 2 bases, with 11 bases sitting between them. CDR1 LNHDA and CDR2 SQIVND come from the germline V gene (reference sequence). The CDR3 covers 14 residues. CDR3 amino acids: CASSIGGGAYEQYF. The CDR3, as DNA: TGTGCCAGTAGTATTGGAGGGGGCGCCTACGAGCAGTACTTC.

The chain links TRBV5-6 to TRBJ1-1; no firm D call. V was shortened by 1 base and J by 0 bases, with 10 bases between the two germline ends. Germline V gene data show CDR1 as SGHDT and CDR2 as YYEEEE. CDR3 size: 15 residues. The CDR3 sequence: CASSLMAELNTEAFF. CDR3 DNA sequence: TGTGCCAGCAGCTTGATGGCAGAGTTGAACACTGAAGCTTTCTTT.

V and J are TRBV20-1 and TRBJ1-1; TRBD1 might be the D (5 bases). V lost 4 bases and J lost 1, with 13 bases in between. Looked up from germline, CDR1 is DFQATT and CDR2 is SNEGSKA (reference sequence). The CDR3 spans 14 residues. CDR3 sequence (DNA): TGCAGTGCTACTCGGGGGGTCAGGAACACTGAAGCTTTCTTT. It encodes CSATRGVRNTEAFF.

CDR3 sequence reads: CAVRGAASYEQYF. CDR3 nucleotides: TGTGCTGTGCGCGGGGCCGCCTCCTACGAGCAGTACTTC. V is TRBV7-2 and J is TRBJ2-7; D may be TRBD2 (6 bases). The germline V gene encodes CDR1 SGHTA and CDR2 FQGNSA. This CDR3 contains 13 residues. Full variable domain (missing parts from reference TRBV7-2 and TRBJ2-7): GAGVSQSPSNKVTEKGKDVELRCDPISGHTALYWYRQSLGQGLEFLIYFQGNSAPDKSGLPSDRFSAERTGGSVSTLTIQRTQQEDSAVYLCAVRGAASYEQYFGPGTRLTVT.

This chain uses TRBV20-1 with TRBJ1-1; possible D gene TRBD1, 5 bases. From germline, CDR1 is DFQATT and CDR2 SNEGSKA (reference sequence). CDR3 length: 12 amino acids. V was trimmed by 7 bases and J by 5 bases, leaving 14 bases between them. The CDR3 coding sequence is TGCAGTGTTTGTGAGGGGCGAACTGAAGCTTTCTTT. Amino acids: CSVCEGRTEAFF.

A note on this clonotype: The junction departs from germline at one end; a sequencing error may be responsible. The CDR3 bases are TGCGCCAGCAGAGGACAGGATTCACTGACTGATGCTTTCTTT. It encodes CASRGQDSLTDAFF. The J gene is TRBJ1-1, the V gene TRBV5-1; 7 nucleotides agree with TRBD1. Germline CDR1 reads SGHRS; CDR2 reads YFSETQ. The CDR3 has 14 amino acids.

Ten or more counts support this clonotype. The V and J genes are TRBV20-1 and TRBJ2-5, with a tentative D call TRBD1 (6 bases). CDR3 length: 12 amino acids. Germline V gene lookup returns CDR1 DFQATT and CDR2 SNEGSKA (reference sequence). V was pared by 2 bases and J by 4 bases, with 8 bases between. The CDR3 spells CSARKGGETQYF. The CDR3 DNA reads TGCAGTGCTAGAAAAGGGGGAGAGACCCAGTACTTC.

The gene calls are TRBV15 and TRBJ2-5; a weak D match, TRBD1 (7 bases). Germline assignment: CDR1 LNHNV and CDR2 YYDKDF (reference sequence). The ends were cut back, 1 base at V and 5 bases at J, with 17 bases in the middle. This CDR3 has 16 residues. The CDR3 DNA reads as TGTGCCACCAGCAGAGGAGGGTCGACAGGGAGGGAGACCCAGTACTTC. It translates to CATSRGGSTGRETQYF.

In its sample, this clonotype was seen a few times. One end of the junction is discordant with germline, which a read error may explain. V usage is TRBV7-9 and J usage is TRBJ2-7, with D unresolved. Per the germline V gene, CDR1 is SEHNR and CDR2 is FQNEAQ (reference sequence). CDR3 length: 12 residues. The CDR3 loop is CAGSLRSYEQYF. The CDR3 coding sequence is TGTGCCGGCAGCTTAAGGAGCTACGAGCAGTACTTC. The whole variable domain, filled in from reference TRBV7-9 and TRBJ2-7, reads DTGVSQNPRHKITKRGQNVTFRCDPISEHNRLYWYRQTLGQGPEFLTYFQNEAQLEKSRLLSDRFSAERPKGSFSTLEIQRTEQGDSAMYLCAGSLRSYEQYFGPGTRLTVT.

The CDR3 sequence: CASSSGFEAFF. The CDR3 coding sequence is TGCGCCAGCAGTTCAGGGTTTGAAGCTTTCTTT. The chain is built from TRBV5-1 and TRBJ1-1; tentatively, D is TRBD1 (5 bases). The CDR3 length is 11 residues. The V gene's germline CDR1 is SGHRS and CDR2 YFSETQ. V was clipped by 5 bases and J by 7 bases, with 9 bases between them.

This clonotype was counted only a few times. J is TRBJ2-5 and V is TRBV15; D is undetermined. The CDR3 spans 12 residues. Germline CDR1 reads LNHNV; CDR2 reads YYDKDF (reference sequence). With 0 bases removed from V and 4 bases from J, the gap between germline ends came to 3 bases. CDR3 amino acids: CATSRDAETQYF. CDR3 coding DNA: TGTGCCACCAGCAGAGATGCAGAGACCCAGTACTTC.

The V call is TRBV4-1, the J call TRBJ2-4, with a tentative D call TRBD2 (5 bases). V shed 1 base and J shed 0 bases, with 13 bases lying between them. From germline, CDR1 is MGHRA and CDR2 YSYEKL. The CDR3 covers 17 residues. The CDR3 here is CASSQVPGSLAKNIQYF. The CDR3 bases are TGCGCCAGCAGCCAAGTCCCGGGATCACTAGCCAAAAACATTCAGTACTTC.

V usage is TRBV6-1 and J usage is TRBJ2-2; no definite D call. V was shortened by 7 bases and J by 8 bases, with 8 bases between the two germline ends. Germline V gives CDR1 MNHNS, CDR2 SASEGT. This CDR3 spans 11 amino acids. CDR3 amino acids: CASTGDGELFF. The CDR3 DNA reads as TGTGCCAGCACTGGAGATGGGGAGCTGTTTTTT.

This clonotype was seen ten or more times. The chain employs TRBV27 and TRBJ1-5; the D is unclear. The CDR3 covers 15 residues. Germline V gene sequence: CDR1 MNHEY, CDR2 SMNVEV (reference sequence). V was trimmed by 2 bases and J by 1 base, leaving 9 bases between them. The CDR3 sequence is CASSLNSQSNQPQHF. The DNA for the CDR3 is TGTGCCAGCAGTTTAAACAGCCAAAGCAATCAGCCCCAGCATTTT.

Ten or more counts support this clonotype. The chain has TRBV7-8 and TRBJ2-2; D unclear. Trimming took 1 base from V and 1 from J, leaving 10 bases between them. Germline-derived CDR1 and CDR2 are SGHVS and FQNEAQ. The CDR3 extends over 16 amino acids. CDR3 in DNA: TGTGCCAGCAGCTTAGTGGGGTCGGTGAACACCGGGGAGCTGTTTTTT. This codes for CASSLVGSVNTGELFF.

This chain links TRBV27 with TRBJ2-2, with D uncertain. The germline V gene has CDR1 MNHEY and CDR2 SMNVEV (reference sequence). V was shortened by 3 bases and J by 5 bases, with 10 bases between the two germline ends. The CDR3 sequence is 14 residues long. CDR3 residues: CASSLPHGTGELFF. In nucleotides, the CDR3 is TGTGCCAGCAGTTTGCCTCATGGAACCGGGGAGCTGTTTTTT.

Many counts were recorded for this clonotype. This chain connects TRBV19 to TRBJ2-1; 9 nucleotides match TRBD1. This CDR3 is built from 17 residues. After removal of 4 bases from V and 4 bases from J, the junction contained 11 bases not matched to a gene. The V gene's germline CDR1 is LNHDA and CDR2 SQIVND (reference sequence). CDR3 nucleotides: TGTGCCAGTAGTAGGACGGACAGGGGCCCTCTATACAATGAGCAGTTCTTC. This sequence encodes CASSRTDRGPLYNEQFF.

This clonotype has a handful of counts. The rearrangement links TRBV28 to TRBJ1-2; 7 bases are shared with TRBD1. The CDR3 covers 15 residues. Trimming took 4 bases from V and 2 from J; bases not matched to a gene: 7. CDR1 and CDR2 from the germline V gene are MDHEN and SYDVKM. In nucleotides, the CDR3 is TGTGCCAGCAGTTCGACAGGGAGTGCCAACTATGGCTACACCTTC. Translated: CASSSTGSANYGYTF.

In this sample, this clonotype is medium-sized. J is TRBJ1-5 and V is TRBV12-3 or TRBV12-4; D call uncertain. The V end lost 3 bases, the J end lost 4 bases, and 10 bases lay between the germline ends. The CDR3 is 14 residues long. The CDR3 DNA reads as TGTGCCAGCAGTTTTTCCCCGGATAATCAGCCCCAGCATTTT. This translates into CASSFSPDNQPQHF.

A few counts support this clonotype. The chain has TRBV15 and TRBJ1-5; a weak D match, TRBD1 (5 bases). The CDR3 contains 17 residues. Germline CDR1 LNHNV, CDR2 YYDKDF (reference sequence). The ends were cut back, 1 base at V and 0 bases at J, with 13 bases in the middle. CDR3 DNA: TGTGCCACCAGCAGAGGGATTCACGGGACTAGCAATCAGCCCCAGCATTTT. Residues: CATSRGIHGTSNQPQHF.